Following are 16 T cell receptor beta chains from one sample sequenced in a study of cytomegalovirus exposure and HLA in healthy donors. The PCR was carried out with 60 Vbeta primers and 13 Jbeta primers. The table came from immunoSEQ multiplex PCR; TCRdb's copy has only in-frame clones and leaves some out. The table includes over 130,000 clones, 78% detected once. Material: PBMCs. The receptors shown here come from a woman aged 35 to 49 in good health and CMV-seropositive.

The chain uses TRBV12-5 and TRBJ2-1; TRBD2 aligns across 10 bases. CDR1 is LGHNT and CDR2 is FRNRAP in the germline V gene. V dropped 1 base and J dropped 9; count of bases not matched to a gene: 3. The CDR3 consists of 14 residues. In nucleotides, the CDR3 is TGTGCTAGTGGTTTGGCTAGCGGGAGTGGTGAGCAGTTCTTC. Encoded protein: CASGLASGSGEQFF.

Only a few counts were recorded for this clone. The CDR3: CASSEEGRVGSYEQYF. CDR3 nucleotide sequence: TGTGCCAGCAGTGAAGAGGGCAGGGTAGGCTCCTACGAGCAGTACTTC. This chain joins TRBV2 and TRBJ2-7; TRBD1 is a possible D gene (5 bases). CDR1 and CDR2 from the germline V gene are SNHLY and FYNNEI. Trimming shortened V by 1 base and J by 0 bases, and 13 bases separated the two germline ends. The CDR3 is 16 residues long.

The rearrangement uses TRBV19 and TRBJ2-3; no clear D. Germline V gives CDR1 LNHDA, CDR2 SQIVND (reference sequence). CDR3 length: 17 residues. Trimming pared 3 bases from V and 0 bases from J, leaving 16 bases between. CDR3 loop: CASSIGFGATSTDTQYF. For the CDR3, the DNA is TGTGCCAGTAGTATTGGTTTCGGAGCCACTAGCACAGATACGCAGTATTTT.

The chain joins TRBV10-3 to TRBJ2-7, with 8 bases aligning to TRBD1. CDR3 length: 14 amino acids. The V segment lost 2 bases and the J segment 5 bases; nucleotides outside the gene matches: 5. Germline values: CDR1 ENHRY, CDR2 SYGVKD. CDR3 DNA: TGTGCCATCAGTGAGCAACAGGGGGTGGACGAGCAGTACTTC. It translates to CAISEQQGVDEQYF.

This clone was seen just once. The chain is built from TRBV30 and TRBJ1-1; D gene unclear. The CDR3 consists of 12 residues. Trimming shortened V by 3 bases and J by 3 bases, and 8 bases separated the two germline ends. Per germline, CDR1 GTSNPN and CDR2 SVGIG (reference sequence). This chain's CDR3 is CAWRPEYTEAFF. The CDR3 nucleotides read TGTGCCTGGAGGCCAGAATACACTGAAGCTTTCTTT.

V is TRBV6-5 and J is TRBJ2-3; 7 bases map to TRBD1. CDR1 MNHEY and CDR2 SVGAGI come from the germline V gene. This CDR3 spans 15 amino acids. V was pared by 6 bases and J by 10 bases, with 16 bases of the junction left unmatched. CDR3 coding DNA: TGTGCCAGCAGACCGACAGGGTGGCGAGGTATGGCGCAGTATTTT. It yields the protein CASRPTGWRGMAQYF.

This chain uses TRBV5-4 with TRBJ1-1; no clear D gene. CDR3 length equals 14 residues. The germline V and J ends were trimmed by 0 bases and 4 bases, with 10 bases remaining between them. Looked up from germline, CDR1 is SGHNT and CDR2 is YYREEE (reference sequence). The CDR3 coding sequence is TGTGCCAGCAGCTTGGAACCTCGGGGCACTGAAGCTTTCTTT. The encoded protein is CASSLEPRGTEAFF.

V usage is TRBV10-3 and J usage is TRBJ2-2; D gene ambiguous. Germline CDR1 and CDR2: ENHRY and SYGVKD. The CDR3 is made up of 11 amino acids. V shed 4 bases and J shed 8 bases, with 5 bases lying between them. The CDR3 loop reads CAISVKGELFF. The CDR3 nucleotides are TGTGCCATCAGTGTCAAAGGGGAGCTGTTTTTT.

The chain uses TRBV9 and TRBJ2-7, with 10 bases lining up with TRBD2. V trimming: 4 bases; J trimming: 4 bases; junction bases outside the gene matches: 8. This CDR3 region has 15 residues. CDR1 is SGDLS and CDR2 is YYNGEE in the germline V gene. The CDR3 DNA sequence: TGTGCCAGCAGCCTGGGGGGGACTAGCGCATACGAGCAGTACTTC. Its translation is CASSLGGTSAYEQYF.

The chain joins TRBV5-4 to TRBJ2-2; TRBD1 aligns across 7 bases. Germline V lookup: CDR1 SGHNT, CDR2 YYREEE (reference sequence). V trimming: 6 bases; J trimming: 2 bases; junction bases outside the gene matches: 10. The length of the CDR3 is 16 residues. This CDR3 is CASTPGSGGNTGELFF. In nucleotides, the CDR3 is TGTGCCAGCACCCCGGGGTCAGGGGGTAACACCGGGGAGCTGTTTTTT. Full variable domain (rest looked up from reference TRBV5-4 and TRBJ2-2): ETGVTQSPTHLIKTRGQQVTLRCSSQSGHNTVSWYQQALGQGPQFIFQYYREEENGRGNFPPRFSGLQFPNYSSELNVNALELDDSALYLCASTPGSGGNTGELFFGEGSRLTVL.

In regard to this clone: An end of the junction does not agree with germline; a read error may underlie this. Within the sample, other DNA sequences also encode this same CDR3. V usage is TRBV5-6 and J usage is TRBJ2-2, with 8 bases identical to TRBD2. The CDR3 extends over 16 amino acids. Germline V gene lookup returns CDR1 SGHDT and CDR2 YYEEEE. CDR3 coding DNA: TGTGCCAGCAGCTTGACGGGAGGGACGAACACTGGGGAGCTGTTTTTT. This codes for CASSLTGGTNTGELFF.

This clone has a single count. V is TRBV25-1 and J is TRBJ2-7, with 11 nucleotides matching TRBD2. The germline V gene has CDR1 MGHDK and CDR2 SYGVNS. This CDR3 has 16 residues. The junction had 5 bases not matched to a gene; V was cut back by 1 base and J by 3 bases. CDR3 in DNA: TGTGCCAGCAGTGAATTGGGGCTAGCGGGGGGCTACGAGCAGTACTTC. It yields the protein CASSELGLAGGYEQYF.

The chain combines TRBV2 with TRBJ1-5; D is perhaps TRBD1 (5 bases). The CDR3 sequence is 15 residues long. Trimming removed 4 bases from V and 0 bases from J, with 10 bases in between. Germline loops: CDR1 SNHLY, CDR2 FYNNEI. The CDR3 coding sequence is TGTGCCAGCAGTGTAGACAGAAATAGCAATCAGCCCCAGCATTTT. Residues: CASSVDRNSNQPQHF.

V usage is TRBV10-3 and J usage is TRBJ2-5; D perhaps matches TRBD2 (6 bases). This CDR3 contains 15 residues. The germline V and J ends were trimmed by 0 bases and 5 bases, with 13 bases remaining between them. Germline CDR1 reads ENHRY; CDR2 reads SYGVKD. The CDR3 DNA sequence: TGTGCCATCAGTGAGTCTGGCAGGGCGGGGGAGACCCAGTACTTC. Protein: CAISESGRAGETQYF.

This clone appeared a single time. This sequence joins TRBV6-1 and TRBJ1-4; 11 nucleotides agree with TRBD1. The CDR3 consists of 15 residues. The germline V gene has CDR1 MNHNS and CDR2 SASEGT. Trimming removed 5 bases from V and 5 bases from J; junction bases left unmatched: 4. CDR3 amino acids: CASSPRDRGNEKLFF. The CDR3 DNA is TGTGCCAGCAGTCCAAGGGACAGGGGGAATGAAAAACTGTTTTTT.

The CDR3 bases are TGTGCCAGCAGAGGACCGACAGGGGCTGAAAAACTGTTTTTT. Protein sequence: CASRGPTGAEKLFF. V is TRBV7-9 and J is TRBJ1-4; 8 bases match TRBD1. The germline CDR1 and CDR2 sequences are SEHNR and FQNEAQ (reference sequence). The ends lost 6 bases at V and 7 bases at J; junction bases unmatched: 7. The CDR3 spans 14 residues.